This TCR beta chain was recovered during a study of cytomegalovirus exposure and HLA in healthy donors. Study as a whole: The roughly 110 validation repertoires matched the 666 first-cohort repertoires in platform, a later analysis reported.

In its sample, this clone was seen once. Its antigen is not identified. Libraries were prepared by immunoSEQ multiplex PCR; TCRdb keeps only in-frame clonotypes and omits some of them. The data hold roughly 130,000 clones, with about nine tenths observed a single time. Germline assignment: CDR1 MRHNA and CDR2 SNTAGT. The CDR3 has 15 amino acids. V was trimmed by 7 bases and J by 2 bases, leaving 15 bases between them. Overall study findings and caveats: Altogether, 150 to 200 TCR beta chains were recorded as cytomegalovirus-associated. There were some public TCRs occurring in many donors, but most TCR sequences were rare. First-cohort TCR clusters tended to co-occur in the approximately 110 validation repertoires, a later analysis found.

The sequence derives from a man aged 25-40 years in good health and CMV-seronegative. Sequencing used PBMCs. The gene calls are TRBV6-4 and TRBJ1-5; D is possibly TRBD1 (5 bases). The CDR3 is CASTLGHGGNQPQHF. Written as DNA, the CDR3 is TGTGCCAGCACTCTAGGACACGGCGGCAATCAGCCCCAGCATTTT.